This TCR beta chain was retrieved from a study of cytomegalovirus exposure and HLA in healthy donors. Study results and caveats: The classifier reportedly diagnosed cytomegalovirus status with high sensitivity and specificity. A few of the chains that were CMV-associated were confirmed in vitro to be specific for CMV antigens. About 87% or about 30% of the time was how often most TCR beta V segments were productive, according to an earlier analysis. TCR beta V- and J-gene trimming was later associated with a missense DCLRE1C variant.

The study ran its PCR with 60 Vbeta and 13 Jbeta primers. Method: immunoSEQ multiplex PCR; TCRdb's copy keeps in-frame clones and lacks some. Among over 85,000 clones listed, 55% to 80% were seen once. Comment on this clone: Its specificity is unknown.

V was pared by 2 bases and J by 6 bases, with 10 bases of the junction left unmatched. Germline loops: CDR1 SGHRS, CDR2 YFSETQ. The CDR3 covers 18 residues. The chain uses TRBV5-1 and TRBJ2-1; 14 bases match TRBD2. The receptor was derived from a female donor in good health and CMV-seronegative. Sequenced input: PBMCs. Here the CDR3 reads CASSFPETSGRASNEQFF. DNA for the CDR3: TGCGCCAGCAGCTTCCCCGAGACTAGCGGGAGGGCCTCCAATGAGCAGTTCTTC.